This T cell receptor (beta chain) was obtained from a study of a mutant IDH1 vaccine in newly diagnosed glioma. The protocol was immunoSEQ multiplex PCR, while the TCRdb copy is restricted to in-frame clones and leaves out a portion. This table has 20,000 to 25,000 clones, 90% to 95% appearing once. Stated time point: baseline, week 1 (first vaccination visit). Treatment denoted: pre-vaccination baseline after standard-of-care therapy. Per the germline V gene, CDR1 is SNHLY and CDR2 is FYNNEI. This CDR3 has 15 residues. Trimming shortened V by 5 bases and J by 0 bases, and 11 bases separated the two germline ends.

The clonotype was recovered from a man aged 35-49 years with glioma. The starting material was PBMCs, obtained from a glioma patient treated with radiotherapy, temozolomide or both. This sequence joins TRBV2 and TRBJ2-1; D is possibly TRBD1 (5 bases). CDR3 residues: CASSRGITSYNEQFF. In nucleotides, the CDR3 is TGTGCCAGCAGTAGGGGCATCACCTCCTACAATGAGCAGTTCTTC. Full variable domain (missing parts from reference TRBV2 and TRBJ2-1): EPEVTQTPSHQVTQMGQEVILRCVPISNHLYFYWYRQILGQKVEFLVSFYNNEISEKSEIFDDQFSVERPDGSNFTLKIRSTKLEDSAMYFCASSRGITSYNEQFFGPGTRLTVL.